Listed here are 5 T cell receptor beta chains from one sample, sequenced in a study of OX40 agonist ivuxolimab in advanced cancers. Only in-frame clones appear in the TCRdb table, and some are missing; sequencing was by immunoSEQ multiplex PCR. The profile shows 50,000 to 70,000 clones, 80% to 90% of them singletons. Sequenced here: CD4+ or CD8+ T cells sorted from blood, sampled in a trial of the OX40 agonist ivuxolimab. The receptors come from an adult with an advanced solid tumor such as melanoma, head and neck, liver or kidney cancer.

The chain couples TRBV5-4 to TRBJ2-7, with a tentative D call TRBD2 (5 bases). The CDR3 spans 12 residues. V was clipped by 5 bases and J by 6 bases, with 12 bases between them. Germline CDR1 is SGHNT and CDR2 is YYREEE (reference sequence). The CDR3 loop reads CASSSSSSEQYF. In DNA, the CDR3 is TGTGCCAGCAGTTCTAGCAGCAGCGAGCAGTACTTC.

CDR3 sequence: CASSYYDGEQYF. The DNA for the CDR3 is TGTGCCAGCAGTTACTACGACGGGGAGCAGTACTTC. The chain couples TRBV6-5 to TRBJ2-7; D ambiguous. Germline V gene sequence: CDR1 MNHEY, CDR2 SVGAGI. Trimming took off 1 base at V and 7 bases at J, with 8 bases between the two ends. The CDR3 has 12 amino acids.

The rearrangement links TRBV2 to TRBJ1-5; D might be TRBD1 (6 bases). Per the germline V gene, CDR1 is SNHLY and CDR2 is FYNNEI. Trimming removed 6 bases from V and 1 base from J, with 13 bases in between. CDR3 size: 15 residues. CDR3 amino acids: CASRVTGNSNQPQHF. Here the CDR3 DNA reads TGTGCCAGCAGAGTAACAGGGAACAGCAATCAGCCCCAGCATTTT.

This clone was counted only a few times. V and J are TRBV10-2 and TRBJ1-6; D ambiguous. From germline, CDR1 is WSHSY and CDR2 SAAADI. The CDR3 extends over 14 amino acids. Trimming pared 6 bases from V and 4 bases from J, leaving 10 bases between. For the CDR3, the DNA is TGCGCCAGCAGCCCCGGACCGTATAATTCACCCCTCCACTTT. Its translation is CASSPGPYNSPLHF.

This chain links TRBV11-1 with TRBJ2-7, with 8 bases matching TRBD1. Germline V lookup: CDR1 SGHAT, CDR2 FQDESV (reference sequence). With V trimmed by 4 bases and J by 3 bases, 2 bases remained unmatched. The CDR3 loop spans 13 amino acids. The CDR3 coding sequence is TGTGCCAGCAGCTCGGGACAGGTCTACGAGCAGTACTTC. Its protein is CASSSGQVYEQYF.